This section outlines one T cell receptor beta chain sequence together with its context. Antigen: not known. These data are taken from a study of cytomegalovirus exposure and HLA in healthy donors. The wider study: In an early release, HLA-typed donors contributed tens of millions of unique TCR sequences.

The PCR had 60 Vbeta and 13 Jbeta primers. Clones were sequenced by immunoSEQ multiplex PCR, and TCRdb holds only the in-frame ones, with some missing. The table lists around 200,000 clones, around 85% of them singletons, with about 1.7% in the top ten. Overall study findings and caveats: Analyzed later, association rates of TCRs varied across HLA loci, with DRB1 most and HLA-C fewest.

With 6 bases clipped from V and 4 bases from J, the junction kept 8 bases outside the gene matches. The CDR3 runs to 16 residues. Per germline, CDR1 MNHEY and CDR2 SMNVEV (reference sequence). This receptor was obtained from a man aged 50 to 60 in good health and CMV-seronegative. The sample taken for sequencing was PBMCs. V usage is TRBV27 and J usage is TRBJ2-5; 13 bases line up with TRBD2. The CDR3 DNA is TGTGCCAGCAGCCCACTAGCGGGAGGGCCGGGAGAGACCCAGTACTTC. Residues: CASSPLAGGPGETQYF.